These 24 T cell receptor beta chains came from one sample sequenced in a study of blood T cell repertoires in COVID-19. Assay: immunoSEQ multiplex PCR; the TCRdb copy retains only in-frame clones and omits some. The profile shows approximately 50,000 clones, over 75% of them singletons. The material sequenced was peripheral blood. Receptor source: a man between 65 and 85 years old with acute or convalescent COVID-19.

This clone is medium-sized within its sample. The CDR3 protein is CSGGQGSDNEKLFF. CDR3 nucleotide sequence: TGCAGCGGGGGACAGGGGAGTGATAATGAAAAACTGTTTTTT. The chain employs TRBV29-1 and TRBJ1-4, with 10 positions matching TRBD1. The CDR3 totals 14 residues. V was clipped by 7 bases and J by 4 bases; unmatched bases: 6. CDR1 is SQVTM, CDR2 ANQGSEA, per germline.

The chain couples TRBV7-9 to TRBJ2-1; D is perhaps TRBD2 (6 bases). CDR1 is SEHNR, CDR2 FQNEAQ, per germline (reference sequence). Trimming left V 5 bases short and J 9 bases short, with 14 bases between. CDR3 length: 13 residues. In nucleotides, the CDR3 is TGTGCCAGCAGCCCCCGGGGAGGCGGTGAGCAGTTCTTC. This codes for CASSPRGGGEQFF. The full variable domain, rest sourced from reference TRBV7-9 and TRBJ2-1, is DTGVSQNPRHKITKRGQNVTFRCDPISEHNRLYWYRQTLGQGPEFLTYFQNEAQLEKSRLLSDRFSAERPKGSFSTLEIQRTEQGDSAMYLCASSPRGGGEQFFGPGTRLTVL.

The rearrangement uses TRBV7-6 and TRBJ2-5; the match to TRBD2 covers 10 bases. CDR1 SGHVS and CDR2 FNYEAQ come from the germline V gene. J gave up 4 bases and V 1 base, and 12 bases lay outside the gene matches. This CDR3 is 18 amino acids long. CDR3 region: CASSLVRLAGETGETQYF. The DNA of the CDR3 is TGTGCCAGCAGCTTAGTTCGGCTAGCGGGGGAAACGGGAGAGACCCAGTACTTC.

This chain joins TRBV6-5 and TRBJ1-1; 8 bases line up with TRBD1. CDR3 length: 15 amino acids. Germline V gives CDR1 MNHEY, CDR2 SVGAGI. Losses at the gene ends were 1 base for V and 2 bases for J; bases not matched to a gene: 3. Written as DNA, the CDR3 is TGTGCCAGCAGTTACTTGGCAGGGGGCAACACTGAAGCTTTCTTT. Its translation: CASSYLAGGNTEAFF.

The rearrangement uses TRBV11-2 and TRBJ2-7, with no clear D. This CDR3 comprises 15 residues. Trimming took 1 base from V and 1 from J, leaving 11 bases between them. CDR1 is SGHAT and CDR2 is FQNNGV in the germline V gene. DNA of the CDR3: TGTGCCAGCAGCTTAGTACGGTCAGGATCCTACGAGCAGTACTTC. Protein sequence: CASSLVRSGSYEQYF.

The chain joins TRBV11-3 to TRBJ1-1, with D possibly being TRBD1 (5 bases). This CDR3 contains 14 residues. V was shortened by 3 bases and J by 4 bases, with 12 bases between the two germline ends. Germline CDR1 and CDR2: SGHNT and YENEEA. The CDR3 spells CASSLSGYSTEAFF. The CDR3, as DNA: TGTGCCAGCAGCTTGTCAGGGTATAGCACTGAAGCTTTCTTT.

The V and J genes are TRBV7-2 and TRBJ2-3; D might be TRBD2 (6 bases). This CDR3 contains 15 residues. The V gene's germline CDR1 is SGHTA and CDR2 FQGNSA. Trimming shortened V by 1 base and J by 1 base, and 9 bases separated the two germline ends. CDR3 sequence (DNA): TGTGCCAGCAGCTTAGGGGGGGAACGCACAGATACGCAGTATTTT. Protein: CASSLGGERTDTQYF.

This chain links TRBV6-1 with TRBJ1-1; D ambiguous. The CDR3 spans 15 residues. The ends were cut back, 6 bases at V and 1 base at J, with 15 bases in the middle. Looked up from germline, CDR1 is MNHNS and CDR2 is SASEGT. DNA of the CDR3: TGTGCCAGCAGGCGGTCCCCAGTGGAGAACACTGAAGCTTTCTTT. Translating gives CASRRSPVENTEAFF.

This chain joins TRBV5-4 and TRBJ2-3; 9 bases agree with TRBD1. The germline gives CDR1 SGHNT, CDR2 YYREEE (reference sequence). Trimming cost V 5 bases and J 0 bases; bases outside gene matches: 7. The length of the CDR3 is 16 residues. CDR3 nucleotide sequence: TGTGCCAGCAGGCCCCGGACAGGGGCTAGCACAGATACGCAGTATTTT. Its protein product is CASRPRTGASTDTQYF.

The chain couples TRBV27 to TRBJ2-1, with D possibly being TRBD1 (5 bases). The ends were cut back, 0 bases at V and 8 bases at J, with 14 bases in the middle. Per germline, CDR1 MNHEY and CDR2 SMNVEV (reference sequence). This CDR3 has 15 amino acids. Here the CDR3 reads CASSLSGLSSDEQFF. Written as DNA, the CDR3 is TGTGCCAGCAGTTTATCGGGGCTTAGCAGCGATGAGCAGTTCTTC.

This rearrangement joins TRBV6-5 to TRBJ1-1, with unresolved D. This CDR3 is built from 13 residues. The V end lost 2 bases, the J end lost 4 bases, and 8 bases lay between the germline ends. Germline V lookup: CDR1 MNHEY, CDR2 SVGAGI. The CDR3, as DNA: TGTGCCAGCAGTTACGAAGGAGGCACTGAAGCTTTCTTT. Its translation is CASSYEGGTEAFF.

CDR3 sequence reads: CASSHRDSLPGELFF. CDR3 coding DNA: TGCGCCAGCAGCCACCGGGACAGCCTCCCCGGGGAGCTGTTTTTT. The gene calls are TRBV5-1 and TRBJ2-2; 7 nucleotides agree with TRBD1. Trimming at V came to 4 bases and at J to 6 bases, leaving 9 bases not matched to a gene. CDR3 length: 15 residues. Germline-derived CDR1 and CDR2 are SGHRS and YFSETQ.

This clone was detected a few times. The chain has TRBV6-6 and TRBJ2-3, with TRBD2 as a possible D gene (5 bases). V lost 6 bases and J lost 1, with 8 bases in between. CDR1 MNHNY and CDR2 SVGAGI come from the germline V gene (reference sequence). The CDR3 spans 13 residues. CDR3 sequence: CASSIGGTDTQYF. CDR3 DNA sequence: TGTGCCAGCAGCATCGGGGGCACAGATACGCAGTATTTT.

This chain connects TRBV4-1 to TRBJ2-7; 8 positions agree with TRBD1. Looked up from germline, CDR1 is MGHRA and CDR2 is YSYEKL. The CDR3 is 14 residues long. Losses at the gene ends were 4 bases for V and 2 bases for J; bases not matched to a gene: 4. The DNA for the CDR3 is TGCGCCAGCAGCCCCATGACAGGGGCCTACGAGCAGTACTTC. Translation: CASSPMTGAYEQYF.

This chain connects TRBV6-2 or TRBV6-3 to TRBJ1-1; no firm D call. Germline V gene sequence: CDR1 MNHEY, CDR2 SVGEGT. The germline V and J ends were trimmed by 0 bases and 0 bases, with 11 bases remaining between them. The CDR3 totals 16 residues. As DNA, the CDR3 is TGTGCCAGCAGTTACTCCGGGAGGGCCTTGAACACTGAAGCTTTCTTT. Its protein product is CASSYSGRALNTEAFF.

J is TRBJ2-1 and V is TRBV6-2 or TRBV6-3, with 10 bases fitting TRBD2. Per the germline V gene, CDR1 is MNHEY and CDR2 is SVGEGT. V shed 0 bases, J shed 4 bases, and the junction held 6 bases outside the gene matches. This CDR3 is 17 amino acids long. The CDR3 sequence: CASSYSPTSGIYNEQFF. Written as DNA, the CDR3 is TGTGCCAGCAGTTACTCTCCCACTAGCGGGATATACAATGAGCAGTTCTTC.

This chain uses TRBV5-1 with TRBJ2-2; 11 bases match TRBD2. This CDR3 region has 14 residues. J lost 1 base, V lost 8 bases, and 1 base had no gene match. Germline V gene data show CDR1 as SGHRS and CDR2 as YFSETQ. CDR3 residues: CASGTSGNTGELFF. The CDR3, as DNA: TGCGCCAGTGGGACTAGCGGGAACACCGGGGAGCTGTTTTTT.

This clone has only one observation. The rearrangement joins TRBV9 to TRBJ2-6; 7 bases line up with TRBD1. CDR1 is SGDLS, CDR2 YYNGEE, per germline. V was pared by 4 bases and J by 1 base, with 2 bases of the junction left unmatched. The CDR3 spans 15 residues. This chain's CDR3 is CASSPQGSGANVLTF. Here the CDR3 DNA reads TGTGCCAGCAGCCCACAGGGGTCTGGGGCCAACGTCCTGACTTTC.

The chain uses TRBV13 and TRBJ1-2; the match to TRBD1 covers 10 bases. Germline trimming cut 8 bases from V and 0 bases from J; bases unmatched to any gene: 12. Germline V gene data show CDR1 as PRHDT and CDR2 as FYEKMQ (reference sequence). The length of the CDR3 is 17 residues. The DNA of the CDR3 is TGTGCCAGCTTAAACCGGACAGGGGGACTAGCTAACTATGGCTACACCTTC. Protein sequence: CASLNRTGGLANYGYTF.

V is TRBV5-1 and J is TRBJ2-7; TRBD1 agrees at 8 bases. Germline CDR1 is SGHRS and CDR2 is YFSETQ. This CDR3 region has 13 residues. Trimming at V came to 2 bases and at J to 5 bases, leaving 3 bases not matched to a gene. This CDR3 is CASSFRGPDEQYF. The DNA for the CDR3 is TGCGCCAGCAGCTTCAGGGGGCCGGACGAGCAGTACTTC.

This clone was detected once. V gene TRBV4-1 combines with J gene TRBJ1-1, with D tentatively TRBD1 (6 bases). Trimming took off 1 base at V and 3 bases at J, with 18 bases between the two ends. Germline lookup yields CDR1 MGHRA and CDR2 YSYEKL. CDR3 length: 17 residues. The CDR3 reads CASSQAEGRGGYTEAFF. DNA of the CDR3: TGCGCCAGCAGCCAAGCTGAGGGCAGGGGAGGGTACACTGAAGCTTTCTTT.

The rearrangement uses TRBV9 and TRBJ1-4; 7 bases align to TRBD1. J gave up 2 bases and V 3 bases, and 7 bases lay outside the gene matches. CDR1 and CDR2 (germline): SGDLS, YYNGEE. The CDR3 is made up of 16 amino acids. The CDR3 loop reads CASSGRQGGTNEKLFF. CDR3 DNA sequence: TGTGCCAGCAGCGGACGACAGGGCGGTACTAATGAAAAACTGTTTTTT. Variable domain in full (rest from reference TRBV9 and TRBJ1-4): DSGVTQTPKHLITATGQRVTLRCSPRSGDLSVYWYQQSLDQGLQFLIQYYNGEERAKGNILERFSAQQFPDLHSELNLSSLELGDSALYFCASSGRQGGTNEKLFFGSGTQLSVL.

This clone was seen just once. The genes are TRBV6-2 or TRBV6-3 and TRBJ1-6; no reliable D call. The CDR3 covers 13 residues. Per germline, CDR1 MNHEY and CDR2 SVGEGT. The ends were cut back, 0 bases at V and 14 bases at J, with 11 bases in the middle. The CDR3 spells CASSYSALGSLHF. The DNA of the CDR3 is TGTGCCAGCAGTTACTCGGCTCTAGGATCCCTCCACTTT.

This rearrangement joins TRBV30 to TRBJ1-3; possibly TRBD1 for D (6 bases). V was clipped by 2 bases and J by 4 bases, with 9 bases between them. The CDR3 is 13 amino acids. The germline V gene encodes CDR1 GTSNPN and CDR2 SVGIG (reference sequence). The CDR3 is CAWSQGRGNTIYF. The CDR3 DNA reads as TGTGCCTGGAGTCAGGGGCGAGGAAACACCATATATTTT. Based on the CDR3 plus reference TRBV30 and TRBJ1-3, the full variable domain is SQTIHQWPATLVQPVGSPLSLECTVEGTSNPNLYWYRQAAGRGLQLLFYSVGIGQISSEVPQNLSASRPQDRQFILSSKKLLLSDSGFYLCAWSQGRGNTIYFGEGSWLTVV.